Given below is one TCR beta chain in context. This receptor's antigen is unknown. The input lacks base qualities; no much larger clone sits a single base away. This entry comes from a study of post-analysis software for immune sequencing data (dated by TCRdb to about 2015). A note on the overall study: Recorded disease courses included relapsing-remitting, secondary progressive and progressive-relapsing multiple sclerosis, with some patients lacking subtype annotation. The patient repertoires were compared against fewer than twelve previously published healthy control repertoires obtained from donors aged roughly 6 to 26 years. A subset of samples was prepared in parallel using single-end sample barcoding, then pooled and co-amplified after Illumina adapter ligation.

Sequences SQVTM (CDR1) and ANQGSEA (CDR2) are obtained from the germline V gene. The germline V and J ends show losses of 6 bases and 5 bases respectively, and no gene match explains 8 bases of the junction. Spanning cysteine to phenylalanine, the CDR3 consists of 13 amino acids. Of the read, only the CDR3 DNA is kept; its 39 bases are in frame from base 1. To demonstrate the VDJtools post-analysis software, TCR beta repertoires were profiled from the peripheral blood of about 14 young patients with multiple sclerosis. The multiple sclerosis patients were children and adolescents ranging in age from about 6 to 17 years. On the study overall, not on this receptor specifically: Strong co-clustering of samples prepared in the same batch was shown by direct clustering with F measure, prompting a batch-effect correction. Multiple sclerosis patients had significantly lower normalized Chao1 diversity than controls, a result that suggests substantial peripheral T-cell clonal expansion. Roughly 5 TRBV segments, including TRBV5-6, TRBV5-1 and TRBV20-1, were significantly more frequent in patients than controls. The control group was slightly older than the multiple sclerosis patient group.

Receptor amplification or capture employed PCR. The instrument was an Illumina HiSeq 2500. Unique molecular identifiers were incorporated into TCR beta cDNA libraries to reduce PCR and sequencing biases. Per 1 to 10 million input T cells, roughly 500,000 cDNA molecules were obtained, such that each molecule approximated one T cell. The patient libraries were prepared and sequenced with the same protocol used for the earlier healthy control dataset. Within a given batch, samples were prepared together, multiplexed and sequenced on the same HiSeq lane. Processing in the source paper ran as follows. MIGEC handled the raw barcoded reads, throwing out single-read molecular identifier groups before consensus assembly and CDR3 extraction. VDJtools was used for post-analysis of the clonotype tables, with diversity normalized by down-sampling every dataset to the smallest sample size. In repertoire overlap clustering, CDR3 amino acid sequences, but not nucleotide sequences, were matched to correct batch-related cross-sample contamination. TCRdb reprocessing: public reads trimmed at Q25 with fastp, clones called with MiXCR, in-frame beta chains kept. Entries that share a CDR3 protein sequence are merged under the most common genes and DNA. TCRdb, rather than the study authors, made the V and J calls. In all, the sample holds 750,000 to 950,000 distinct CDR3 sequences, and 53% of those were seen once. Together, the top ten hold 4.6% of the sample.

The chain links TRBV29-1 with TRBJ2-3, with TRBD1 matching 7 junction bases. The receptor was isolated from a girl between 10 and 17 years old with multiple sclerosis. Sequencing was done on a sample of blood. DNA sequence: TGCAGCGTAGCCCATACAGGGGTAGATACGCAGTATTTT. The resulting protein is CSVAHTGVDTQYF.